The present TCR beta chain was sequenced within a study of beta chain features in type 1 diabetes. Regarding the study as a whole: Moderate yet significant TCRB CDR3 shortening was seen in Type 1 diabetes patients in all four CD4+ subsets.

The ends were cut back, 0 bases at V and 0 bases at J, with 13 bases in the middle. Germline CDR1 reads SGDLS; CDR2 reads YYNGEE. The CDR3 consists of 17 residues. CD45RO/CCR7/CD25/CD127/CD95/CD27 sorting isolated CD4+ naive, central memory, regulatory and stem cell-like memory cells. This clone appeared a single time. The antigen remains unidentified. Expressed TCRB transcripts were sequenced because the isolated RNA had all been reverse transcribed beforehand. Assay used: immunoSEQ multiplex PCR; TCRdb lists only in-frame clones, some missing. The table has hundreds of thousands of clones, around an eighth seen once.

The source of this sequence is a young man with type 1 diabetes. This rearrangement joins TRBV9 to TRBJ2-1, with D tentatively TRBD2 (6 bases). The sample comprised naive CD4+ T cells from blood. DNA for the CDR3: TGTGCCAGCAGCGTAGATTTGGGGAGGAGCTCCTACAATGAGCAGTTCTTC. It specifies CASSVDLGRSSYNEQFF.